The 32 T cell receptor beta chains reported below all come from one sample, sequenced in a study of response to subunit inactivated influenza vaccine. TCRdb independently ran MiXCR on the RT-PCR reads; one entry per CDR3 protein. The repertoire consists of some 640,000 distinct CDR3 sequences, with about 15% occurring once and the leading ten covering 6% to 8%. The specimen was PBMCs from blood, collected 14 to 15 days before vaccination. The receptors here all came from a man in his fifties who received an inactivated influenza vaccine.

This clonotype came up many times. CDR3 loop: CSVDGDSYEQYF. The DNA for the CDR3 is TGCAGCGTTGACGGGGACTCCTACGAGCAGTACTTC. The chain carries TRBV29-1 and TRBJ2-7; possible D gene TRBD2, 5 bases. V lost 3 bases, J lost 0 bases, and 6 bases lay in between. Germline CDR1 reads SQVTM; CDR2 reads ANQGSEA. This CDR3 comprises 12 residues.

At least ten counts were recorded for this clonotype. The gene calls are TRBV5-5 and TRBJ2-1; D is uncertain. The CDR3 runs to 13 residues. Germline CDR1 is SGHKS and CDR2 is YYEKEE (reference sequence). Trimming pared 2 bases from V and 2 bases from J, leaving 5 bases between. For the CDR3, the DNA is TGTGCCAGCAGCTTTGCAGCCTACAATGAGCAGTTCTTC. Protein sequence: CASSFAAYNEQFF.

The sample holds a few counts of this clonotype. The chain links TRBV19 to TRBJ2-4; D gene unclear. CDR1 is LNHDA, CDR2 SQIVND, per germline (reference sequence). The CDR3 has 13 amino acids. V lost 3 bases and J lost 6, with 9 bases in between. CDR3 residues: CASSITVINIQYF. The CDR3 nucleotides are TGTGCCAGTAGTATCACAGTGATAAACATTCAGTACTTC.

This clonotype appeared many times. Its ends do not fully match the called genes, so a read error is possible. This chain connects TRBV11-2 to TRBJ2-3, with 9 bases aligning to TRBD2. Germline V gene sequence: CDR1 SGHAT, CDR2 FQNNGV. The CDR3 is 14 residues long. The CDR3 DNA sequence: TGTGCCAGCAGCCCGGGGACTAGCACATATACGCAGTATTTT. Translating it yields CASSPGTSTYTQYF.

The chain carries TRBV7-2 and TRBJ2-7; 11 nucleotides align to TRBD2. The CDR3 spans 17 residues. Losses at the gene ends were 2 bases for V and 2 bases for J; bases not matched to a gene: 8. Per germline, CDR1 SGHTA and CDR2 FQGNSA. CDR3 region: CASSLLTSGSPPYEQYF. CDR3 nucleotide sequence: TGTGCCAGCAGCTTATTAACTAGCGGGAGTCCCCCCTACGAGCAGTACTTC.

The chain links TRBV7-3 to TRBJ2-2, with no clear D. V lost 0 bases and J 4 bases, leaving 15 bases between the germline ends. CDR1 is SGHTA, CDR2 FQGTGA, per germline. The CDR3 sequence is 17 residues long. CDR3 nucleotides: TGTGCCAGCAGCTTAACTGGTCCCGGTCTAGGCACCGGGGAGCTGTTTTTT. Its protein is CASSLTGPGLGTGELFF. The complete variable domain, with remaining parts taken from reference TRBV7-3 and TRBJ2-2, reads GAGVSQTPSNKVTEKGKYVELRCDPISGHTALYWYRQSLGQGPEFLIYFQGTGAADDSGLPNDRFFAVRPEGSVSTLKIQRTERGDSAVYLCASSLTGPGLGTGELFFGEGSRLTVL.

This clonotype was counted only a few times. The chain's CDR3 is CASSLYGTGSTEAFF. DNA of the CDR3: TGTGCCAGCAGTTTATATGGGACAGGGAGTACTGAAGCTTTCTTT. V is TRBV27 and J is TRBJ1-1; 9 bases fit TRBD1. V lost 1 base, J lost 5 bases, and 5 bases stayed unmatched. The CDR3 contains 15 residues. CDR1 and CDR2 (germline): MNHEY, SMNVEV (reference sequence).

There are a few counts of this clonotype. J is TRBJ2-3 and V is TRBV7-2, with 7 bases fitting TRBD1. J lost 8 bases, V lost 4 bases, and 9 bases had no gene match. CDR3 length: 14 residues. Germline V gene data show CDR1 as SGHTA and CDR2 as FQGNSA. Here the CDR3 DNA reads TGTGCCAGCAGCTCCAGGACAGGTTCGAGTACGCAGTATTTT. Protein: CASSSRTGSSTQYF.

The chain links TRBV4-1 to TRBJ2-5; 9 nucleotides match TRBD1. The germline V gene encodes CDR1 MGHRA and CDR2 YSYEKL. J gave up 2 bases and V 3 bases, and 7 bases lay outside the gene matches. The CDR3 totals 16 residues. As DNA, the CDR3 is TGCGCCAGCAGCCAGGGACCGGGACAGGGACAAGAGACCCAGTACTTC. Translated, it gives CASSQGPGQGQETQYF.

V usage is TRBV2 and J usage is TRBJ2-4; tentatively, D is TRBD1 (7 bases). This CDR3 is 18 amino acids long. With 5 bases removed from V and 3 bases from J, the gap between germline ends came to 23 bases. Germline V gene sequence: CDR1 SNHLY, CDR2 FYNNEI. CDR3 sequence (DNA): TGTGCCAGCAGTTCTTTTGGAGGGGGCCGGGCCCTCAAAAACATTCAGTACTTC. Protein: CASSSFGGGRALKNIQYF.

This clonotype was observed a handful of times. The J gene is TRBJ2-7, the V gene TRBV24-1, with 9 bases matching TRBD2. The CDR3 covers 14 residues. The germline V gene has CDR1 KGHDR and CDR2 SFDVKD. With V trimmed by 2 bases and J by 8 bases, 6 bases remained unmatched. The CDR3 loop reads CATSDSGLAGKQYF. CDR3 nucleotides: TGTGCCACCAGTGATTCAGGCCTAGCGGGAAAGCAGTACTTC.

This clonotype showed up just a few times. This chain joins TRBV14 and TRBJ2-5; 12 bases map to TRBD2. CDR3 length: 18 residues. The V gene's germline CDR1 is SGHDN and CDR2 FVKESK. Unmatched junction bases numbered 13, after V lost 3 bases and J lost 5 bases. Written as DNA, the CDR3 is TGTGCCAGCAGCCACACACGGACTAGCGGGATGGGAGGTGAGACCCAGTACTTC. It translates to CASSHTRTSGMGGETQYF.

This clonotype occurred a few times. CDR3 sequence (DNA): TGTGCCACCAGTGATTCAAGACGGGAAGAGACCCAGTACTTC. Translation gives CATSDSRREETQYF. The rearrangement uses TRBV24-1 and TRBJ2-5; D unclear. V shed 2 bases and J shed 3 bases, with 9 bases lying between them. Germline V CDR1 and CDR2: KGHDR, SFDVKD. The CDR3 consists of 14 residues.

The chain couples TRBV24-1 to TRBJ2-5, with TRBD2 matching 15 bases. The CDR3 spans 14 residues. V lost 9 bases and J lost 5; bases outside the gene matches: 3. The germline V gene has CDR1 KGHDR and CDR2 SFDVKD. In DNA form, the CDR3 reads TGTGCCACCGGGACTAGCGGGGGGACGGAGACCCAGTACTTC. Protein: CATGTSGGTETQYF.

This clonotype has just a few counts. The chain recombines TRBV12-3 or TRBV12-4 with TRBJ2-7; the match to TRBD1 covers 8 bases. The CDR3 is 14 residues long. Trimming removed 3 bases from V and 4 bases from J; junction bases left unmatched: 5. The CDR3 DNA reads TGTGCCAGCAGTTTCGGGACAGGAGAGTACGAGCAGTACTTC. Translation: CASSFGTGEYEQYF.

This clonotype occurred a few times. The CDR3 is CSARDSKGGSLYYEQYF. CDR3 coding DNA: TGCAGTGCTAGAGATTCCAAAGGCGGGAGCTTATACTACGAGCAGTACTTC. The chain is built from TRBV20-1 and TRBJ2-7; 7 bases match TRBD2. Per germline, CDR1 DFQATT and CDR2 SNEGSKA (reference sequence). V shed 0 bases, J shed 3 bases, and the junction held 14 bases outside the gene matches. This CDR3 has 17 amino acids.

This clonotype was observed a few times. CDR3 amino acids: CSVVSVADSYNEQFF. The CDR3, as DNA: TGCAGCGTTGTGTCGGTAGCGGACTCCTACAATGAGCAGTTCTTC. The chain links TRBV29-1 to TRBJ2-1; weak D call: TRBD2 (6 bases). CDR3 length: 15 residues. Trimming left V 4 bases short and J 0 bases short, with 13 bases between. Germline V gene data show CDR1 as SQVTM and CDR2 as ANQGSEA.

This clonotype has just a few counts. The V gene is TRBV12-3 or TRBV12-4, the J gene TRBJ1-5, with a weak D call TRBD1 (5 bases). There are 16 residues in the CDR3. Trimming left V 6 bases short and J 0 bases short, with 15 bases between. The CDR3 sequence is CASSSGSGVSNQPQHF. In nucleotides, the CDR3 is TGTGCCAGCAGCTCTGGATCGGGGGTTAGCAATCAGCCCCAGCATTTT.

The rearrangement links TRBV20-1 to TRBJ2-7, with 8 bases matching TRBD1. With V trimmed by 0 bases and J by 3 bases, 10 bases remained unmatched. Germline CDR1 reads DFQATT; CDR2 reads SNEGSKA (reference sequence). The CDR3 extends over 16 amino acids. The CDR3: CSARDLDRAGIYEQYF. The DNA for the CDR3 is TGCAGTGCTAGAGATCTGGACAGGGCCGGTATCTACGAGCAGTACTTC.

Only a few counts were recorded for this clonotype. V usage is TRBV28 and J usage is TRBJ2-5; weak D call: TRBD2 (6 bases). There are 13 residues in the CDR3. V gave up 4 bases and J gave up 4 bases, with 10 bases separating them. CDR1 is MDHEN, CDR2 SYDVKM, per germline. CDR3: CASSSSVPETQYF. CDR3 coding DNA: TGTGCCAGCAGTTCTAGCGTCCCAGAGACCCAGTACTTC. Full variable domain (rest looked up from reference TRBV28 and TRBJ2-5): DVKVTQSSRYLVKRTGEKVFLECVQDMDHENMFWYRQDPGLGLRLIYFSYDVKMKEKGDIPEGYSVSREKKERFSLILESASTNQTSMYLCASSSSVPETQYFGPGTRLLVL.

The chain uses TRBV29-1 and TRBJ2-1; D is ambiguous. The V and J ends lost 3 bases and 3 bases respectively, with 9 bases between them. The CDR3 length is 13 residues. In germline, CDR1 is SQVTM, CDR2 ANQGSEA. CDR3 nucleotides: TGCAGCGTTGATAAACGGAGCTACAATGAGCAGTTCTTC. It specifies CSVDKRSYNEQFF.

The gene calls are TRBV7-2 and TRBJ2-5; perhaps TRBD2 as D (6 bases). Germline assignment: CDR1 SGHTA and CDR2 FQGNSA. The CDR3 has 16 amino acids. Between the trimmed V and J ends, which lost 1 base and 5 bases, there was a span of 17 bases. In DNA, the CDR3 is TGTGCCAGCAGCTTAGTTTGGGACCAAAGCGGGGAGACCCAGTACTTC. It yields the protein CASSLVWDQSGETQYF.

Concerning this clonotype: The junction departs from the called germline gene at one end, perhaps through a read error. The CDR3 DNA is TGCACCAGCAGCTTGGAATTCCACTATAATTCACCCCTCCACTTT. It encodes CTSSLEFHYNSPLHF. J is TRBJ1-6 and V is TRBV5-1; D remains unclear. This CDR3 has 15 amino acids. Germline-derived CDR1 and CDR2 are SGHRS and YFSETQ.

V and J are TRBV12-3 or TRBV12-4 and TRBJ2-1, with 11 bases matching TRBD2. The CDR3 contains 15 residues. Trimming at V came to 7 bases and at J to 5 bases, leaving 7 bases not matched to a gene. DNA for the CDR3: TGTGCCAGCACCCTACTAGCGGGAGCACACAATGAGCAGTTCTTC. Translating gives CASTLLAGAHNEQFF.

This clonotype was picked up a small number of times. This chain joins TRBV10-3 and TRBJ2-7; 8 nucleotides match TRBD1. Germline V CDR1 and CDR2: ENHRY, SYGVKD. The CDR3 length is 17 residues. Unmatched junction bases numbered 11, after V lost 0 bases and J lost 4 bases. For the CDR3, the DNA is TGTGCCATCAGTGAGTCCGGCCAAAGGACAGGGAAGTACGAGCAGTACTTC. Translated: CAISESGQRTGKYEQYF.

The chain couples TRBV27 to TRBJ2-3; TRBD2 agrees at 9 bases. The length of the CDR3 is 11 residues. V dropped 2 bases and J dropped 14; count of bases not matched to a gene: 2. Germline V gene lookup returns CDR1 MNHEY and CDR2 SMNVEV (reference sequence). The CDR3 is CASSLGTSLYF. In nucleotides, the CDR3 is TGTGCCAGCAGTTTAGGGACTAGCTTGTATTTT.

This clonotype was detected only a few times. The chain has TRBV5-1 and TRBJ2-3, with a possible D match to TRBD1 (6 bases). Germline CDR1 is SGHRS and CDR2 is YFSETQ. V was trimmed by 6 bases and J by 3 bases, leaving 17 bases between them. The CDR3 has 15 residues. The CDR3 reads CASKTGHSNTDTQYF. The CDR3 DNA sequence: TGCGCCAGCAAAACGGGACATAGCAATACAGATACGCAGTATTTT. Drawing the rest from reference TRBV5-1 and TRBJ2-3, the complete variable domain is KAGVTQTPRYLIKTRGQQVTLSCSPISGHRSVSWYQQTPGQGLQFLFEYFSETQRNKGNFPGRFSGRQFSNSRSEMNVSTLELGDSALYLCASKTGHSNTDTQYFGPGTRLTVL.

The rearrangement joins TRBV7-2 to TRBJ2-1, with a tentative D call TRBD2 (5 bases). With 5 bases removed from V and 4 bases from J, the gap between germline ends came to 15 bases. Per the germline V gene, CDR1 is SGHTA and CDR2 is FQGNSA. The CDR3 is made up of 15 amino acids. This chain's CDR3 is CASSPALAGYNEQFF. The CDR3 DNA is TGTGCCAGCAGCCCAGCGCTCGCGGGTTACAATGAGCAGTTCTTC.

The chain recombines TRBV5-1 with TRBJ2-2, with D possibly called TRBD1 or TRBD2 (6 bases each). V was cut by 4 bases and J by 0 bases, with 13 bases left in between. This CDR3 is built from 16 residues. The germline V gene has CDR1 SGHRS and CDR2 YFSETQ. Here the CDR3 reads CASSSEGGPNTGELFF. The CDR3 DNA sequence: TGCGCCAGCAGCAGCGAGGGGGGCCCGAACACCGGGGAGCTGTTTTTT.

Many counts were recorded for this clonotype. The rearrangement joins TRBV10-3 to TRBJ2-7, with D tentatively TRBD2 (6 bases). The V gene's germline CDR1 is ENHRY and CDR2 SYGVKD. CDR3 length: 15 residues. Trimming removed 3 bases at V and 3 bases at J, with 15 bases between. The DNA of the CDR3 is TGTGCCATCAGTGACCCAACTAGCTTAGTCTACGAGCAGTACTTC. Its translation: CAISDPTSLVYEQYF.

The V and J genes are TRBV5-1 and TRBJ2-5, with D unclear. Between the trimmed V and J ends, which lost 0 bases and 2 bases, there was a span of 11 bases. Germline V gene sequence: CDR1 SGHRS, CDR2 YFSETQ. The CDR3 has 15 residues. Written as DNA, the CDR3 is TGCGCCAGCAGCTTGGCCCGACCTTCTCAAGAGACCCAGTACTTC. Protein: CASSLARPSQETQYF.

This clonotype was observed a handful of times. For the CDR3, the DNA is TGCAGCGTTGACAACCTATGGGCTAGCGGGAGTCGAGAGACCCAGTACTTC. Protein product: CSVDNLWASGSRETQYF. V is TRBV29-1 and J is TRBJ2-5, with 10 bases matching TRBD2. In germline, CDR1 is SQVTM, CDR2 ANQGSEA. This CDR3 spans 17 amino acids. V dropped 3 bases and J dropped 4; count of bases not matched to a gene: 14.